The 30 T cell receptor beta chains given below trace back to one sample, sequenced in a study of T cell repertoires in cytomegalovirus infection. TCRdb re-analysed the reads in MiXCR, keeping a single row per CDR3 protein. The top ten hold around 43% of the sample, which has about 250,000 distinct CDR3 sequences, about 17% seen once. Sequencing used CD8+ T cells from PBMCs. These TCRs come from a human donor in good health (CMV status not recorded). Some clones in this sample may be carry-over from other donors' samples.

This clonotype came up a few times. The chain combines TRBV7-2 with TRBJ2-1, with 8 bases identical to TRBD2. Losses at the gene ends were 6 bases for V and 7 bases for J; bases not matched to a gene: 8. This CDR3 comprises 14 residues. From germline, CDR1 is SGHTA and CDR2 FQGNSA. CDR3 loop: CASRPGGPRNEQFF. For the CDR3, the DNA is TGTGCCAGCAGACCGGGGGGGCCCCGGAATGAGCAGTTCTTC.

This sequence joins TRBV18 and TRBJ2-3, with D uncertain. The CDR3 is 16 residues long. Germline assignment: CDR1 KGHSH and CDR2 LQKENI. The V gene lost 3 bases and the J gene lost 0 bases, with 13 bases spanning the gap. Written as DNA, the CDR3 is TGTGCCAGCTCACCGGCGGTTTCCCCTAGCACAGATACGCAGTATTTT. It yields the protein CASSPAVSPSTDTQYF.

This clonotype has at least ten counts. The CDR3 DNA is TGTGCCAGCAGCTTAGCATTGGAGACCCAGTACTTC. Encoded protein: CASSLALETQYF. The chain has TRBV7-6 and TRBJ2-5; D unclear. The CDR3 spans 12 residues. The germline V and J ends were trimmed by 0 bases and 5 bases, with 4 bases remaining between them. Germline V gene lookup returns CDR1 SGHVS and CDR2 FNYEAQ.

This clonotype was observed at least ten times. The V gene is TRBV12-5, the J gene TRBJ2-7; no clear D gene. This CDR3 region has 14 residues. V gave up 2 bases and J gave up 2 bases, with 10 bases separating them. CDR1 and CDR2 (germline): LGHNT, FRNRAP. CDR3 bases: TGTGCTAGTGGTTTGTCAGGAGTAGCCTACGAGCAGTACTTC. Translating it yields CASGLSGVAYEQYF.

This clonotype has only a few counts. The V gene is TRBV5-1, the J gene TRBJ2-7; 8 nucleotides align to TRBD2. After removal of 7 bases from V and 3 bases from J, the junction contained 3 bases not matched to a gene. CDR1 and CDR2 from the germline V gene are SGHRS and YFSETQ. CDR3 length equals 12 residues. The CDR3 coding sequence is TGCGCCAGCCAGAGCGGGAGCTACGAGCAGTACTTC. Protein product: CASQSGSYEQYF.

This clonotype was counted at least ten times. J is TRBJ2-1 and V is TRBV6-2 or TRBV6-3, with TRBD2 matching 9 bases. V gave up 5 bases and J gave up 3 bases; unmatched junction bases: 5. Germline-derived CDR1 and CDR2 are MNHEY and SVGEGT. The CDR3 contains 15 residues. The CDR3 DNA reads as TGTGCCAGCAGTCTCGTGACTAGCGGCTACAATGAGCAGTTCTTC. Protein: CASSLVTSGYNEQFF.

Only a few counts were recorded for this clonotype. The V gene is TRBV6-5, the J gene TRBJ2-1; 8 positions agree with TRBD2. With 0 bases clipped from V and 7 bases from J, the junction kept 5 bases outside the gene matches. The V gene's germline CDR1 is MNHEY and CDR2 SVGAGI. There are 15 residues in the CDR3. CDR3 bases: TGTGCCAGCAGTTACTCGGCGGGGGGTACTAATGAGCAGTTCTTC. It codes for CASSYSAGGTNEQFF.

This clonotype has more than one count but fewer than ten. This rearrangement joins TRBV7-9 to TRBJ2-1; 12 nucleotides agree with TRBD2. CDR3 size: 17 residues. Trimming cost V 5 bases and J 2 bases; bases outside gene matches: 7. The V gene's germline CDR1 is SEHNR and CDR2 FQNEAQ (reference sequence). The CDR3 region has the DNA TGTGCCAGCAGCGTGACTAGCGGGGGTTACACCTACAATGAGCAGTTCTTC. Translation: CASSVTSGGYTYNEQFF.

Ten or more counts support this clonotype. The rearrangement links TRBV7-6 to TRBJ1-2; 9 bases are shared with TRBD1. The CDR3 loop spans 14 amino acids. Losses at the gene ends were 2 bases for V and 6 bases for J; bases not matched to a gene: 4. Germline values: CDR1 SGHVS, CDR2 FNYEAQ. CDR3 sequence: CASSLTGGIDGYTF. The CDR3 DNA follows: TGTGCCAGCAGCTTAACAGGGGGCATAGATGGCTACACCTTC.

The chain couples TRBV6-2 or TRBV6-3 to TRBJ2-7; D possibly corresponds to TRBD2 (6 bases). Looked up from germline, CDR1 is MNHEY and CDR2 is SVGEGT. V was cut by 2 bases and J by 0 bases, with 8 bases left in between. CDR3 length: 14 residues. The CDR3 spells CASSYVGGSYEQYF. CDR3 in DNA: TGTGCCAGCAGTTACGTCGGGGGCTCCTACGAGCAGTACTTC.

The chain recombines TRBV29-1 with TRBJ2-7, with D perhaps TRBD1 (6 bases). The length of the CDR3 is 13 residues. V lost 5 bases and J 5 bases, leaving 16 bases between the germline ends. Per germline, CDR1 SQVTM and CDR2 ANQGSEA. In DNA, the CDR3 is TGCAGCGTTAGTCAGGGGCATATTGACGAGCAGTACTTC. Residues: CSVSQGHIDEQYF.

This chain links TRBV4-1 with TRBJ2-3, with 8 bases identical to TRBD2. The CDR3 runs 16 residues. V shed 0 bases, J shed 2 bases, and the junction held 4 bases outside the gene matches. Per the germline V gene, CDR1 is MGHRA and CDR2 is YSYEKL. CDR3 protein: CASSQDPAGVTDTQYF. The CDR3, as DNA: TGCGCCAGCAGCCAAGACCCAGCGGGGGTCACAGATACGCAGTATTTT.

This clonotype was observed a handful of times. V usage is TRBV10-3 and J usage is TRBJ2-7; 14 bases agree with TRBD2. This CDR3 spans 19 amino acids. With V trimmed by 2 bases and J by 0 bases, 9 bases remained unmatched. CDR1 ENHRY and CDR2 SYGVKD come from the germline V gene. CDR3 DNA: TGTGCCATCAGTGAGAACCCGGGACTAGCGGGGGAAAGCTCCTACGAGCAGTACTTC. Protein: CAISENPGLAGESSYEQYF.

DNA for the CDR3: TGTGCCAGCAGCTCCCCCCGTGAAGGTTCAAACTACGAGCAGTACTTC. This translates into CASSSPREGSNYEQYF. This sequence joins TRBV7-9 and TRBJ2-7; D uncertain. This CDR3 is 16 amino acids long. Germline-derived CDR1 and CDR2 are SEHNR and FQNEAQ (reference sequence). Trimming took 4 bases from V and 3 from J, leaving 19 bases between them. Full variable domain (rest looked up from reference TRBV7-9 and TRBJ2-7): DTGVSQNPRHKITKRGQNVTFRCDPISEHNRLYWYRQTLGQGPEFLTYFQNEAQLEKSRLLSDRFSAERPKGSFSTLEIQRTEQGDSAMYLCASSSPREGSNYEQYFGPGTRLTVT.

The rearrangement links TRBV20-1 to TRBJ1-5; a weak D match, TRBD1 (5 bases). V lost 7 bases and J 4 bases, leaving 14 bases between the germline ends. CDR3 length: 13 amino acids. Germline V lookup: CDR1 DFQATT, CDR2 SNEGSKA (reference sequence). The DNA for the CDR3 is TGCAGTGGCGGGGGAGCACCTAATCAGCCCCAGCATTTT. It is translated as CSGGGAPNQPQHF.

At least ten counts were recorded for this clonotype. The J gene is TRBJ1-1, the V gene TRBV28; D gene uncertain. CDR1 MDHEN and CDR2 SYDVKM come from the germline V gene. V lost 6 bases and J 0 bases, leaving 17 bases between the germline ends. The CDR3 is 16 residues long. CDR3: CASSPTVRGLNTEAFF. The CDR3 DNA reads TGTGCCAGCAGCCCGACGGTCAGAGGGTTGAACACTGAAGCTTTCTTT.

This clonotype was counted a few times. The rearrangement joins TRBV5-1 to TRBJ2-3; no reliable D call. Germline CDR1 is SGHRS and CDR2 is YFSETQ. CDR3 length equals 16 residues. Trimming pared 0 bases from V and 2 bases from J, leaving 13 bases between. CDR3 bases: TGCGCCAGCAGCTTGGCCCAGGTCTCCTTCACAGATACGCAGTATTTT. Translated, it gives CASSLAQVSFTDTQYF. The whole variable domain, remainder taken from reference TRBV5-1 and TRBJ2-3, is KAGVTQTPRYLIKTRGQQVTLSCSPISGHRSVSWYQQTPGQGLQFLFEYFSETQRNKGNFPGRFSGRQFSNSRSEMNVSTLELGDSALYLCASSLAQVSFTDTQYFGPGTRLTVL.

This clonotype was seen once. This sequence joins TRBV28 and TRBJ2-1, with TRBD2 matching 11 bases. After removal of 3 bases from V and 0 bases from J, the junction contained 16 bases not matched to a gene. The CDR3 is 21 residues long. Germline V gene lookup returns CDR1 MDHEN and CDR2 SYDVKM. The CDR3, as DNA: TGTGCCAGCAGTTTCCCCCCTGCTAGCGGGGGGCCCCGGAGCTCCTACAATGAGCAGTTCTTC. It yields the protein CASSFPPASGGPRSSYNEQFF.

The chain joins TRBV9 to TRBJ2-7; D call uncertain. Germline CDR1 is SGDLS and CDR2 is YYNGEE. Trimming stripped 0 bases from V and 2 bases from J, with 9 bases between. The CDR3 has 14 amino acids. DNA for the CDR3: TGTGCCAGCAGCGTAGCTCCAGAGACCTACGAGCAGTACTTC. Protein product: CASSVAPETYEQYF.

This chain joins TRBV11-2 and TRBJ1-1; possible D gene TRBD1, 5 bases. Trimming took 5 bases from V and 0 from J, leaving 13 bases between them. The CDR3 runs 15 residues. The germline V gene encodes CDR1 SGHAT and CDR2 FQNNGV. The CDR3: CASSEGSPLNTEAFF. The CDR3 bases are TGTGCCAGCAGCGAGGGGTCGCCGCTGAACACTGAAGCTTTCTTT.

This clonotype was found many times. The CDR3 bases are TGTGCCAGCAGCTTAGCGCTAGGACAGGGATTCTACGAGCAGTACTTC. Its protein is CASSLALGQGFYEQYF. J is TRBJ2-7 and V is TRBV7-2; 8 bases are a match to TRBD1. The ends lost 0 bases at V and 3 bases at J; junction bases unmatched: 7. This CDR3 contains 16 residues. Germline V gene sequence: CDR1 SGHTA, CDR2 FQGNSA.

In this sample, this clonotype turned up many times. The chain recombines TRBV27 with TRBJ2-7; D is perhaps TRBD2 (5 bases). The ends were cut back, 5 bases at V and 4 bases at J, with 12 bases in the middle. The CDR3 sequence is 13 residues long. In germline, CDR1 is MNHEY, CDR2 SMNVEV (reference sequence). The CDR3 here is CASSPLEGYEQYF. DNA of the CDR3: TGTGCCAGCAGTCCCCTTGAGGGTTACGAGCAGTACTTC.

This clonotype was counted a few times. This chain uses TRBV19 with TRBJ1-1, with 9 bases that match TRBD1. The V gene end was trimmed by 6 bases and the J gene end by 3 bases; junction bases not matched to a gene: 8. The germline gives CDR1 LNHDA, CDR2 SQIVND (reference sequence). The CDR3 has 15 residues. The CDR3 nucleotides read TGTGCCAGTAGAGGGACAGGGACACCAGACACTGAAGCTTTCTTT. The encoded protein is CASRGTGTPDTEAFF.

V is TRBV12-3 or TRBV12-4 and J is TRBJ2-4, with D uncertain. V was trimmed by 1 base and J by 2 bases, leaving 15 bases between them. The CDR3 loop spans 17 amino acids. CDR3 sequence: CASSLEVGLGTKNIQYF. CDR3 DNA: TGTGCCAGCAGTTTAGAAGTAGGGCTTGGTACCAAAAACATTCAGTACTTC.

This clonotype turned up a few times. The CDR3 sequence is CASSFLAGRGETQYF. CDR3 DNA: TGTGCCAGCAGCTTTCTTGCGGGGAGGGGAGAGACCCAGTACTTC. The chain is built from TRBV7-3 and TRBJ2-5; 7 bases are shared with TRBD2. J lost 4 bases, V lost 3 bases, and 8 bases had no gene match. The CDR3 consists of 15 residues. Germline V gene data show CDR1 as SGHTA and CDR2 as FQGTGA.

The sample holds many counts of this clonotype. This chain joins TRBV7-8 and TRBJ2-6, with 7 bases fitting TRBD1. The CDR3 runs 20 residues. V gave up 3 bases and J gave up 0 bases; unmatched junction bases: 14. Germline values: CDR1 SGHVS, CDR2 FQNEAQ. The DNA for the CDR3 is TGTGCCAGCAGCTTCCGCTTCGGAGCACAGGGGATCTCTGGGGCCAACGTCCTGACTTTC. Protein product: CASSFRFGAQGISGANVLTF.

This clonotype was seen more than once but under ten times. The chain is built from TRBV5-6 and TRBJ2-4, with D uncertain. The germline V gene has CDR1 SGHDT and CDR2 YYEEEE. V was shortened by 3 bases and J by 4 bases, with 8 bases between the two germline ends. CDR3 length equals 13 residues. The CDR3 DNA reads TGTGCCAGCAGCTCCGACCCAAAAAACATTCAGTACTTC. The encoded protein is CASSSDPKNIQYF.

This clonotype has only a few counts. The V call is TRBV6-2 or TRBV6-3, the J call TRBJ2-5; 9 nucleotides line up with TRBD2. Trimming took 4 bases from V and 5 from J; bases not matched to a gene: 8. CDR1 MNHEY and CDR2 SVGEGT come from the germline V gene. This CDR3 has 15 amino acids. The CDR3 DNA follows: TGTGCCAGCAGTTTCTCCGGGACTAGCTATGAGACCCAGTACTTC. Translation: CASSFSGTSYETQYF.

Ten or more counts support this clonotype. The CDR3 reads CASSQDRTSYNEQFF. In DNA, the CDR3 is TGCGCCAGCAGCCAAGACAGAACCTCCTACAATGAGCAGTTCTTC. The chain uses TRBV4-3 and TRBJ2-1, with unresolved D. V shed 0 bases and J shed 0 bases, with 6 bases lying between them. The CDR3 spans 15 residues. Germline-derived CDR1 and CDR2 are LGHNA and YSLEER.

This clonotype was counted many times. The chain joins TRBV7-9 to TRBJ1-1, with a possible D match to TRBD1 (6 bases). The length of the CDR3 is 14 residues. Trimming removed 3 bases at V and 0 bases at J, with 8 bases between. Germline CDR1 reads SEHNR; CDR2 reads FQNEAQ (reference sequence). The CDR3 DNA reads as TGTGCCAGCAGCTTGGGGGGCTTGAACACTGAAGCTTTCTTT. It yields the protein CASSLGGLNTEAFF.